The sequence of this T cell receptor (beta chain) was determined in a study of T cells after yellow fever vaccination. Study-wide points: Weaker, the secondary response had a peak occurring faster, on day 5 versus 15.

CDR1 is MNHEY and CDR2 is SVGEGT in the germline V gene. Trimming removed 4 bases at V and 7 bases at J, with 11 bases between. The CDR3 runs 12 residues. Details on this clonotype: Its specificity is not known.

Making TCR cDNA involved 5'RACE template switching, which added UMIs and a universal primer site. TCRdb passed the 5' RACE reads through MiXCR, listing each CDR3 protein once. In the table there are 500,000 to 650,000 distinct CDR3 sequences, roughly a sixth of which are singletons. The gene calls are TRBV6-2 or TRBV6-3 and TRBJ2-7; possibly TRBD2 for D (5 bases). The specimen comprised PBMCs, sampled 5 days after the first yellow fever vaccination. This sequence was found in a young man who received the YFV17D yellow fever vaccine. The CDR3 region has the DNA TGTGCCAGCAGTTCCTTGGCGGGTGAGCAGTACGTC. Translating it yields CASSSLAGEQYV.